Following are 4 T cell receptor beta chains from one sample sequenced in a study of T cell changes during pregnancy in multiple sclerosis. Measured with immunoSEQ multiplex PCR; TCRdb has only the in-frame clones, and not every one. The sample lists 37,000 or so clones, roughly nine tenths occurring once. The starting material was CD4+ T cells from peripheral blood mononuclear cells, obtained in the second trimester of pregnancy. These TCRs come from a female donor with multiple sclerosis, enrolled in a pregnancy study.

The chain links TRBV4-2 to TRBJ1-1; D is undetermined. CDR1 is LGHNA and CDR2 is YNFKEQ in the germline V gene. Trimming took 2 bases from V and 7 from J, leaving 14 bases between them. The CDR3 runs 14 residues. This CDR3 reads CASSQTDKANEAFF. CDR3 bases: TGTGCCAGCAGCCAAACTGACAAAGCAAATGAAGCTTTCTTT.

In this sample, this clone turned up once. This rearrangement joins TRBV30 to TRBJ1-1; TRBD1 is a possible D gene (5 bases). V lost 1 base and J lost 0, with 6 bases in between. The CDR3 sequence is 13 residues long. Germline V CDR1 and CDR2: GTSNPN, SVGIG (reference sequence). CDR3 in amino acids: CAWSGQMNTEAFF. The CDR3 DNA is TGTGCCTGGAGTGGACAGATGAACACTGAAGCTTTCTTT.

This clone is a singleton in its sample. The chain couples TRBV7-2 to TRBJ1-3; D not resolved. Per germline, CDR1 SGHTA and CDR2 FQGNSA. V gave up 4 bases and J gave up 1 base, with 11 bases separating them. This CDR3 is built from 15 residues. The CDR3 region is CASSYPGGSGNTIYF. CDR3 bases: TGTGCCAGCAGCTACCCCGGCGGGTCTGGAAACACCATATATTTT.

This chain joins TRBV7-6 and TRBJ2-5, with a tentative D call TRBD2 (6 bases). This CDR3 region has 14 residues. CDR1 and CDR2 from the germline V gene are SGHVS and FNYEAQ. V was shortened by 1 base and J by 6 bases, with 12 bases between the two germline ends. The CDR3 spells CASSLEGGKKTQYF. The CDR3 DNA follows: TGTGCCAGCAGCTTAGAAGGAGGGAAGAAGACCCAGTACTTC.